These 8 T cell receptor beta chains were all obtained from the same sample, sequenced in a study of beta chain features in type 1 diabetes. The isolated RNA, all of it, was reverse transcribed, so expressed TCRB transcripts were what got sequenced. Sequencing used immunoSEQ multiplex PCR; TCRdb keeps in-frame clones, though not all of them. In the table there are about 140,000 clones, about 7.1% of which are singletons. Material for sequencing was central memory CD4+ T cells from blood. These receptors all stem from a woman aged 25 to 39 in good health.

The chain uses TRBV21-1 and TRBJ2-1; TRBD1 is the table's D call and was not checked against the DNA. TRBV21-1 is labeled a pseudogene. The CDR3 contains 20 residues. DNA of the CDR3: TGTGCCAGCAGCAAAGGCGGGCTACAGGGGAATGAATTCGGGATCCATGAGCAGTTCTTC. It specifies CASSKGGLQGNEFGIHEQFF.

CDR3: CASSIEQGTGELFF. The CDR3 bases are TGTGCCAGCAGCATAGAACAGGGCACCGGGGAGCTGTTTTTT. This chain connects TRBV7-2 to TRBJ2-2; D is perhaps TRBD1 (6 bases). V gave up 5 bases and J gave up 4 bases, with 11 bases separating them. This CDR3 is built from 14 residues. Looked up from germline, CDR1 is SGHTA and CDR2 is FQGNSA.

V usage is TRBV29-1 and J usage is TRBJ2-5, with D unresolved. The V end lost 3 bases, the J end lost 2 bases, and 10 bases lay between the germline ends. Per the germline V gene, CDR1 is SQVTM and CDR2 is ANQGSEA. The CDR3 spans 13 residues. The CDR3 sequence: CSVEDGGQETQYF. CDR3 coding DNA: TGCAGCGTTGAGGATGGCGGACAAGAGACCCAGTACTTC.

This clone has a handful of counts. The CDR3 DNA is TGTGCCAGCAGCTTAAGTTCGGGGGGCGAGGTGTACGAGCAGTACTTC. This sequence encodes CASSLSSGGEVYEQYF. This chain joins TRBV7-6 and TRBJ2-7; TRBD2 is a possible D gene (7 bases). Between the trimmed V and J ends, which lost 2 bases and 4 bases, there was a span of 18 bases. The germline gives CDR1 SGHVS, CDR2 FNYEAQ. The CDR3 loop spans 16 amino acids.

This clone has a count of ten or more. J is TRBJ2-7 and V is TRBV18, with 12 positions matching TRBD1. CDR1 and CDR2 (germline): KGHSH, LQKENI. V shed 5 bases, J shed 4 bases, and the junction held 6 bases outside the gene matches. This CDR3 contains 15 residues. This CDR3 reads CASSERDRGQYEQYF. For the CDR3, the DNA is TGTGCCAGCTCAGAAAGGGACAGGGGGCAATACGAGCAGTACTTC.

This clone was detected only a few times. V usage is TRBV19 and J usage is TRBJ2-6; TRBD1 matches 8 bases. CDR3 size: 18 residues. J was trimmed by 1 base and V by 4 bases; bases with no gene match: 9. CDR1 is LNHDA and CDR2 is SQIVND in the germline V gene (reference sequence). Here the CDR3 reads CASSSLTGVQSGANVLTF. The CDR3 DNA reads TGTGCCAGTAGTAGCCTGACAGGGGTCCAGTCTGGGGCCAACGTCCTGACTTTC.

This clone showed up just a few times. This chain connects TRBV29-1 to TRBJ2-1; 7 nucleotides align to TRBD2. The ends lost 4 bases at V and 0 bases at J; junction bases unmatched: 6. The CDR3 runs to 15 residues. CDR1 is SQVTM, CDR2 ANQGSEA, per germline. CDR3 loop: CSVGLAGTSYNEQFF. CDR3 DNA sequence: TGCAGCGTTGGTTTAGCGGGTACCTCCTACAATGAGCAGTTCTTC.

The J gene is TRBJ2-6, the V gene TRBV19; 12 bases are a match to TRBD2. V was clipped by 7 bases and J by 3 bases; unmatched bases: 7. The V gene's germline CDR1 is LNHDA and CDR2 SQIVND (reference sequence). The CDR3 length is 17 residues. CDR3: CASTRLAGASGANVLTF. Here the CDR3 DNA reads TGTGCCAGTACCCGACTAGCGGGAGCTAGTGGGGCCAACGTCCTGACTTTC.